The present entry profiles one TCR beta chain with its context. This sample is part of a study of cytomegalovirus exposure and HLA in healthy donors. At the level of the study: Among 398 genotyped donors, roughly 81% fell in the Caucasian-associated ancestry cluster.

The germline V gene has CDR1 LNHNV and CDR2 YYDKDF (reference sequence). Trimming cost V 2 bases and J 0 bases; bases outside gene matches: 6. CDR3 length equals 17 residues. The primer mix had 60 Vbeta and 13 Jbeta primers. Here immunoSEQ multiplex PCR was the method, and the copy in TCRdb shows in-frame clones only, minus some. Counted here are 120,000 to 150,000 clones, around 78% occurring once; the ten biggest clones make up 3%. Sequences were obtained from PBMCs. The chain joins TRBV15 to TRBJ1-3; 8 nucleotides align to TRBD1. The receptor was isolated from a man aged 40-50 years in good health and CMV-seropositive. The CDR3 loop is CATSRTTGGDSGNTIYF. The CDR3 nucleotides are TGTGCCACCAGCAGAACAACAGGGGGGGACTCTGGAAACACCATATATTTT.